The 20 T cell receptor beta chains reported below all come from one sample, sequenced in a study of identical twins. MiXCR was run by TCRdb on the 5' RACE reads, yielding one entry per CDR3 protein. The table lists about 520,000 distinct CDR3 sequences, about 20% of them singletons. This same sample was also part of a study on T cells expressing NK-cell markers.

The material sequenced was CD4+ T cells sorted from blood. Receptors were obtained from a woman aged 18-29 years in good health.

This sequence joins TRBV2 and TRBJ2-1, with 7 bases matching TRBD1. V was pared by 5 bases and J by 2 bases, with 9 bases of the junction left unmatched. The V gene's germline CDR1 is SNHLY and CDR2 FYNNEI. The CDR3 extends over 16 amino acids. CDR3 DNA: TGTGCCAGCAGTATCGGCAGGGGGATACCCTACAATGAGCAGTTCTTC. Translated: CASSIGRGIPYNEQFF.

The CDR3 here is CASSWALRGYEQYF. CDR3 sequence (DNA): TGTGCCAGCAGTTGGGCCCTGCGGGGCTACGAGCAGTACTTC. The chain employs TRBV6-5 and TRBJ2-7; D might be TRBD2 (6 bases). Looked up from germline, CDR1 is MNHEY and CDR2 is SVGAGI. The V gene lost 4 bases and the J gene lost 3 bases, with 13 bases spanning the gap. CDR3 length: 14 residues.

The chain is built from TRBV9 and TRBJ1-2, with no clear D. CDR1 SGDLS and CDR2 YYNGEE come from the germline V gene. The length of the CDR3 is 16 residues. Deletions cut 0 bases from V and 4 bases from J, with 16 bases between. CDR3 sequence reads: CASSVDLGGSIYGYTF. In DNA, the CDR3 is TGTGCCAGCAGCGTAGATTTGGGAGGATCGATCTATGGCTACACCTTC.

This clonotype was observed a handful of times. The DNA for the CDR3 is TGTGCCAGCAGCCGGAATACAGGGTTACAACAGTTCTTC. It encodes CASSRNTGLQQFF. V usage is TRBV12-3 or TRBV12-4 and J usage is TRBJ2-1; possible D gene TRBD1, 6 bases. This CDR3 comprises 13 residues. The germline V and J ends were trimmed by 6 bases and 13 bases, with 19 bases remaining between them.

This clonotype occurred many times. J is TRBJ2-1 and V is TRBV4-2, with D unclear. The CDR3 consists of 13 residues. From germline, CDR1 is LGHNA and CDR2 YNFKEQ. Trimming took off 3 bases at V and 6 bases at J, with 9 bases between the two ends. DNA of the CDR3: TGTGCCAGCAGCCAGCTGACGGGCAATGAGCAGTTCTTC. This sequence encodes CASSQLTGNEQFF.

The CDR3 here is CASSPRASGSTGELFF. In nucleotides, the CDR3 is TGTGCCAGCAGCCCTCGGGCTAGCGGCTCCACCGGGGAGCTGTTTTTT. The chain uses TRBV3-1 and TRBJ2-2, with TRBD2 matching over 7 bases. Germline loops: CDR1 LGHDT, CDR2 YNNKEL (reference sequence). Unmatched junction bases numbered 9, after V lost 4 bases and J lost 4 bases. CDR3 length: 16 amino acids.

This rearrangement joins TRBV7-2 to TRBJ2-5, with 12 positions matching TRBD2. Germline CDR1 reads SGHTA; CDR2 reads FQGNSA. This CDR3 has 16 residues. V trimming: 5 bases; J trimming: 5 bases; junction bases outside the gene matches: 9. Written as DNA, the CDR3 is TGTGCCAGCAGCCTTCGGACTAGCGGGGTCCGTGAGACCCAGTACTTC. It is translated as CASSLRTSGVRETQYF.

This clonotype was seen a few times. The chain uses TRBV20-1 and TRBJ2-5, with D possibly being TRBD2 (5 bases). CDR3 length: 13 amino acids. CDR1 and CDR2 from the germline V gene are DFQATT and SNEGSKA (reference sequence). V was clipped by 4 bases and J by 0 bases, with 9 bases between them. This CDR3 reads CSATAGDQETQYF. CDR3 sequence (DNA): TGCAGTGCTACCGCCGGGGACCAAGAGACCCAGTACTTC.

V is TRBV30 and J is TRBJ1-2; D remains unclear. Trimming pared 0 bases from V and 8 bases from J, leaving 13 bases between. The germline gives CDR1 GTSNPN, CDR2 SVGIG (reference sequence). The CDR3 runs to 13 residues. The CDR3 loop reads CAWSVDVSGGYTF. The CDR3 nucleotides are TGTGCCTGGAGTGTCGACGTGTCTGGCGGCTACACCTTC.

The chain uses TRBV7-9 and TRBJ2-1, with TRBD2 matching 9 bases. The V segment lost 8 bases and the J segment 7 bases; nucleotides outside the gene matches: 9. The CDR3 spans 14 residues. The germline gives CDR1 SEHNR, CDR2 FQNEAQ (reference sequence). CDR3 residues: CASSGRGGRNEQFF. The DNA of the CDR3 is TGTGCCAGCTCGGGGCGGGGGGGCAGGAATGAGCAGTTCTTC.

The chain carries TRBV11-2 and TRBJ2-7; TRBD2 agrees at 13 bases. Germline assignment: CDR1 SGHAT and CDR2 FQNNGV. Trimming removed 2 bases from V and 4 bases from J; junction bases left unmatched: 20. The CDR3 consists of 21 residues. In nucleotides, the CDR3 is TGTGCCAGCAGCTTATCCTGGCGGCGGACTAGCGGGAGCAGAGCGGGGTACGAGCAGTACTTC. Protein: CASSLSWRRTSGSRAGYEQYF.

This clonotype was found a few times. The CDR3 spells CASSLMGGYTF. DNA of the CDR3: TGTGCCAGCAGTTTAATGGGGGGCTACACCTTC. V is TRBV12-3 or TRBV12-4 and J is TRBJ1-2; D is unclear. V was trimmed by 2 bases and J by 8 bases, leaving 6 bases between them. The CDR3 contains 11 residues.

The V call is TRBV19, the J call TRBJ1-1; D gene uncertain. With 0 bases removed from V and 6 bases from J, the gap between germline ends came to 14 bases. Germline lookup yields CDR1 LNHDA and CDR2 SQIVND (reference sequence). The CDR3 has 15 amino acids. For the CDR3, the DNA is TGTGCCAGTAGTATAGATCCGGCGGGGTGGGCTGAAGCTTTCTTT. As protein: CASSIDPAGWAEAFF.

This clonotype is a singleton in its sample. The rearrangement links TRBV20-1 to TRBJ1-6, with 8 bases lining up with TRBD1. Germline-derived CDR1 and CDR2 are DFQATT and SNEGSKA (reference sequence). This CDR3 has 13 amino acids. V was clipped by 5 bases and J by 5 bases; unmatched bases: 2. CDR3 in DNA: TGCAGTGCTTACAGGGGGGATAATTCACCCCTCCACTTT. Its translation is CSAYRGDNSPLHF.

The chain couples TRBV5-1 to TRBJ1-2; TRBD1 might be the D (6 bases). This CDR3 spans 14 amino acids. From germline, CDR1 is SGHRS and CDR2 YFSETQ. The V and J ends lost 5 bases and 2 bases respectively, with 13 bases between them. The CDR3 sequence is CASRSEQGNYGYTF. Written as DNA, the CDR3 is TGCGCCAGCAGATCAGAACAGGGAAACTATGGCTACACCTTC.

This clonotype was seen a handful of times. The genes are TRBV29-1 and TRBJ2-7, with D unresolved. The CDR3 totals 14 residues. CDR1 SQVTM and CDR2 ANQGSEA come from the germline V gene. Trimming removed 7 bases at V and 2 bases at J, with 18 bases between. CDR3 bases: TGCAGCGCCGTGGGTTACAAGACCCCCTACGAGCAGTACTTC. This gives the protein CSAVGYKTPYEQYF.

The rearrangement links TRBV15 to TRBJ2-5; D possibly corresponds to TRBD1 (6 bases). In germline, CDR1 is LNHNV, CDR2 YYDKDF (reference sequence). Trimming removed 9 bases at V and 7 bases at J, with 12 bases between. The CDR3 has 11 amino acids. CDR3 in DNA: TGTGCCACACTAACAGGGAGGACCCAGTACTTC. It codes for CATLTGRTQYF. Full variable domain (remainder filled in from reference TRBV15 and TRBJ2-5): DAMVIQNPRYQVTQFGKPVTLSCSQTLNHNVMYWYQQKSSQAPKLLFHYYDKDFNNEADTPDNFQSRRPNTSFCFLDIRSPGLGDTAMYLCATLTGRTQYFGPGTRLLVL.

The chain employs TRBV12-3 or TRBV12-4 and TRBJ2-5, with 12 bases that match TRBD2. V lost 6 bases, J lost 7 bases, and 15 bases stayed unmatched. The CDR3 has 17 residues. The CDR3 here is CASSPQTSGGRLVTQYF. CDR3 sequence (DNA): TGTGCCAGCAGCCCACAGACTAGCGGGGGCCGGTTAGTGACCCAGTACTTC.

The rearrangement uses TRBV9 and TRBJ2-3; D not certain. The ends were cut back, 1 base at V and 8 bases at J, with 8 bases in the middle. There are 12 residues in the CDR3. Germline-derived CDR1 and CDR2 are SGDLS and YYNGEE. As DNA, the CDR3 is TGTGCCAGCAGCGTACCATTGGGTACGCAGTATTTT. It encodes CASSVPLGTQYF.

The chain combines TRBV4-3 with TRBJ2-5; D perhaps matches TRBD1 (6 bases). The germline CDR1 and CDR2 sequences are LGHNA and YSLEER. V was cut by 4 bases and J by 2 bases, with 14 bases left in between. The CDR3 has 15 residues. CDR3 nucleotides: TGCGCCAGCAGCCCCGACAGGTGGAATCAAGAGACCCAGTACTTC. Translating gives CASSPDRWNQETQYF.